The TCR beta chain under discussion was sequenced for a study of blood T cell repertoires in COVID-19. Study details: Sites in the United States, Italy and Spain provided acute and convalescent COVID-19 samples. The cDNA or gDNA used as material had been derived from T cells, B-cell-depleted T cells, or PBMCs.

Source study methods: Researchers report that nucleated cell counts were estimated from reference gene primer amplification. The repertoire was sequenced with immunoSEQ multiplex PCR; TCRdb's copy has only in-frame clones and lacks some. Clonal size and the V and J genes are those of that table, whereas D and trimming came from the DNA. The sample contains about 170,000 clones, roughly 90% of which appear only once. The CDR3 runs 13 residues. Per germline, CDR1 SNHLY and CDR2 FYNNEI. V dropped 1 base and J dropped 4 bases, with 8 bases sitting between them. The chain recombines TRBV2 with TRBJ2-7; D is unclear. The sample was peripheral blood. This TCR was recovered from a man between 60 and 70 years old with acute or convalescent COVID-19. CDR3 region: CASSEGGPYEQYV. The CDR3 DNA reads TGTGCCAGCAGTGAAGGTGGGCCGTACGAGCAGTACGTC.